The TCR beta chain described here comes from a study of Graves' ophthalmopathy and Graves' hyperthyroidism. Study-wide results and caveats: The blood repertoire also included most expanded thyroid clonotypes above 0.001 frequency.

V was trimmed by 4 bases and J by 0 bases, leaving 22 bases between them. This CDR3 has 18 residues. Germline V gives CDR1 MGHDK, CDR2 SYGVNS. From RNA, the CDR3 regions of TCR beta chains were amplified and sequenced. An opening RT-PCR round employed HTBI primers and preceded a second-round multiplex PCR. TCRdb reanalysed the multiplex PCR reads using MiXCR and keeps one entry per CDR3 protein. Of roughly 420,000 distinct CDR3 sequences in the sample, under 25% were seen once. This clonotype was observed many times. Its target is unknown. PBMCs came from roughly 9.2 ml of fresh peripheral blood. The V and J genes are TRBV25-1 and TRBJ2-7, with D perhaps assigned TRBD1 or TRBD2 (6 bases each). Material: peripheral blood. The origin of this receptor is a woman younger than 35 with stable Graves' hyperthyroidism. CDR3 amino acids: CASSGVWGAGHDSYEQYF. The CDR3 nucleotides are TGTGCCAGCAGTGGGGTCTGGGGGGCGGGCCACGACTCCTACGAGCAGTACTTC.